The rows below give T cell receptor beta chains drawn from one sample of a study of shared clonotypes between healthy human individuals. The data were produced by immunoSEQ multiplex PCR, yet TCRdb's version contains in-frame clones alone and is incomplete. The table has about 2.4 million clones, roughly nine tenths seen once. The material sequenced was naive CD4+ T cells sorted from blood. The receptors were gathered from a man between 18 and 35 years old in good health. The CDR3 runs from the conserved cysteine through the conserved F or W. The D gene is left open where the match is weak. Size is omitted from some rows. Given values are once, few, many or a class for expanded clones.

d_call: TRBD1; v_call: TRBV6-6; clone_size: few; j_call: TRBJ1-6; cdr3_nt: TGTGCCAGCGGGGGGCAGGGGGCTTCACCCCTCCACTTT; cdr3_aa: CASGGQGASPLHF
d_call: TRBD2; v_call: TRBV5-1; clone_size: .; j_call: TRBJ2-7; cdr3_nt: TGCGCCAGCAGCTTGGGCTCTAGCGGGAGACCCAGCTCCTACGAGCAGTACTTC; cdr3_aa: CASSLGSSGRPSSYEQYF
d_call: .; v_call: TRBV2; clone_size: .; j_call: TRBJ2-3; cdr3_nt: TGTGCCAGCAGACTGATGGCGCAGTATTTT; cdr3_aa: CASRLMAQYF
d_call: .; v_call: TRBV5-6; clone_size: .; j_call: TRBJ2-7; cdr3_nt: TGTGCCAGCAGCAGGCTGCGCGACACCTACGAGCAGTACTTC; cdr3_aa: CASSRLRDTYEQYF
d_call: .; v_call: TRBV1; clone_size: .; j_call: TRBJ1-1; cdr3_nt: TGCACCAGCAGAATTGGGACAGGGGAGAACACTGAAGCTTTCTTT; cdr3_aa: CTSRIGTGENTEAFF
d_call: TRBD1; v_call: TRBV13; clone_size: once; j_call: TRBJ2-5; cdr3_nt: TGTGCCAGCAGCGCCCCTCCGACAGGGGCTCTTTTTGAGACCCAGTACTTC; cdr3_aa: CASSAPPTGALFETQYF
d_call: .; v_call: TRBV20-1; clone_size: .; j_call: TRBJ2-7; cdr3_nt: TGCAGTGCTAGAGATTTGGCGATGCAGTACTTC; cdr3_aa: CSARDLAMQYF
d_call: .; v_call: TRBV5-4; clone_size: .; j_call: TRBJ2-5; cdr3_nt: TGTGCCAGCAGCCTGAAGTTCGAGTCAGGCACCCAGTACTTC; cdr3_aa: CASSLKFESGTQYF
d_call: TRBD1; v_call: TRBV7-2; clone_size: .; j_call: TRBJ1-1; cdr3_nt: TGTGCCAGCAGCACGAGACAGGGTGTTGAAGCTTTCTTT; cdr3_aa: CASSTRQGVEAFF
d_call: .; v_call: TRBV18; clone_size: .; j_call: TRBJ1-2; cdr3_nt: TGTGCCAGCTCCCTCAGTGGCGGTGTTAATGGCTACACCTTC; cdr3_aa: CASSLSGGVNGYTF
d_call: .; v_call: TRBV5-4; clone_size: .; j_call: TRBJ2-7; cdr3_nt: TGTGCCAGCAGCTTCCTCTCCTACGAGCAGTACTTC; cdr3_aa: CASSFLSYEQYF
d_call: .; v_call: TRBV2; clone_size: once; j_call: TRBJ2-7; cdr3_nt: TGTGCCAGCAGTGAAAGTTCCTACGAGCAGTACTTC; cdr3_aa: CASSESSYEQYF
d_call: .; v_call: TRBV6-1; clone_size: .; j_call: TRBJ2-2; cdr3_nt: TGTGCCAGCAGGCTTGGGCAGGCGAACACCGGGGAGCTGTTTTTT; cdr3_aa: CASRLGQANTGELFF
d_call: .; v_call: TRBV7-8; clone_size: .; j_call: TRBJ1-1; cdr3_nt: TGTGCCAGCAGCTCCCGAGGACGGAACACTGAAGCTTTCTTT; cdr3_aa: CASSSRGRNTEAFF